The present TCR beta chain was sequenced within a study of T cells in Graves' hyperthyroidism and ophthalmopathy. J was trimmed by 3 bases and V by 5 bases; bases with no gene match: 6. The CDR3 has 15 amino acids. Amplification targeted TCR beta CDR3 regions from RNA transcripts. HTBI primers were used for first-round RT-PCR of the TCR CDR3. TCRdb used MiXCR to reprocess the multiplex PCR reads, holding one entry per CDR3 protein. The sample holds around 350,000 distinct CDR3 sequences, 15% to 20% seen once. General study findings and limits: Blood also held most thyroid clonotypes expanded beyond 0.001. A median 6.5 months before onset, the model predicted ophthalmopathy.

This clonotype appeared many times. Its antigen is as yet unknown. Stable Graves' hyperthyroidism denoted no ophthalmopathy progression over 18 months. A patient was excluded if there was uncontrolled infection, other autoimmune disease, pregnancy or lactation. V and J are TRBV12-3 or TRBV12-4 and TRBJ1-5; 8 positions agree with TRBD1. The sample taken for sequencing was blood. This TCR came from a woman under 30 with Graves' hyperthyroidism. In DNA form, the CDR3 reads TGTGCCAGCAGTCGGACAGGGATCAACAATCAGCCCCAGCATTTT. Encoded protein: CASSRTGINNQPQHF.